This T cell receptor beta chain emerged from a study of blood T cells in healthy people across ages. The germline V and J ends were trimmed by 6 bases and 1 base, with 18 bases remaining between them. In germline, CDR1 is MGHRA, CDR2 YSYEKL. The CDR3 has 17 residues. A second roughly 7 to 11 cycle PCR used barcoded and J-beta primers. TCRdb used MiXCR to reprocess the 5' RACE reads, holding one entry per CDR3 protein. The sample has about 930,000 distinct CDR3 sequences; about 29% are singletons. Another study also made use of these data, one on T cells of mothers and their children.

V and J are TRBV4-1 and TRBJ2-2, with D perhaps matching TRBD1 or TRBD2 (7 bases each). The sequence derives from a woman aged 40 to 50 in good health. Source material: blood. The CDR3 here is CASSPTGRGGNTGELFF. CDR3 nucleotide sequence: TGCGCCAGCAGTCCCACCGGCAGGGGGGGGAACACCGGGGAGCTGTTTTTT.